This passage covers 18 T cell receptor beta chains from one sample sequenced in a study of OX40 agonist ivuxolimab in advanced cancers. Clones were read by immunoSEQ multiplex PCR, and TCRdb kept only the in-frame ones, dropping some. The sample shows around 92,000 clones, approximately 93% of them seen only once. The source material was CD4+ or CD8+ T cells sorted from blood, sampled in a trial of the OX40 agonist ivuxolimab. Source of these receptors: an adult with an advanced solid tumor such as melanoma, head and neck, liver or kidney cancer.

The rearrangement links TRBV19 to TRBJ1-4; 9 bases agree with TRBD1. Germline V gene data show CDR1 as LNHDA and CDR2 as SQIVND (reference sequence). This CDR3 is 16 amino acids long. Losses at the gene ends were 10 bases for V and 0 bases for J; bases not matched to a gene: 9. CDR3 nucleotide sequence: TGTGCCATTCCCGGGACAGGGACTGCAACTAATGAAAAACTGTTTTTT. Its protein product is CAIPGTGTATNEKLFF.

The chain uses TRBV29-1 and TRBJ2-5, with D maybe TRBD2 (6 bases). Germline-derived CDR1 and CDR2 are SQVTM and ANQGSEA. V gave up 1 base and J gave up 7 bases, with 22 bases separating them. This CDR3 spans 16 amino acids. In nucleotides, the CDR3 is TGCAGCGTTGAAGGGGTTATTACGCGGGGCTGGGGGACCCAGTACTTC. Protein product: CSVEGVITRGWGTQYF.

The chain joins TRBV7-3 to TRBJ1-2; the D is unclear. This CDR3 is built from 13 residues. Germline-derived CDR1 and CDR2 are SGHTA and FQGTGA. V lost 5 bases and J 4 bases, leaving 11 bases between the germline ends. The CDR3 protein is CASSLSGTYGYTF. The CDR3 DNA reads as TGTGCCAGCAGCCTCAGCGGCACCTATGGCTACACCTTC.

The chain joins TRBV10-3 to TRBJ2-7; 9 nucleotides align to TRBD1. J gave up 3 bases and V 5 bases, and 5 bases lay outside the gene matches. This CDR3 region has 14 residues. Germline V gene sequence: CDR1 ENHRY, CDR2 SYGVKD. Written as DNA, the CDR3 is TGTGCCATCAGTCCCGGGACAGGGATCTACGAGCAGTACTTC. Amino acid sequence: CAISPGTGIYEQYF.

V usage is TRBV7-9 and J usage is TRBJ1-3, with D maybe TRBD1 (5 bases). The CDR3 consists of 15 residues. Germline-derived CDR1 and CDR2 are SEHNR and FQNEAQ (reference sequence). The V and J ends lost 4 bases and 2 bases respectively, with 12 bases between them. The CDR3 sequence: CASSSRVDAGNTIYF. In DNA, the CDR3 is TGTGCCAGCAGCTCCAGGGTAGACGCTGGAAACACCATATATTTT.

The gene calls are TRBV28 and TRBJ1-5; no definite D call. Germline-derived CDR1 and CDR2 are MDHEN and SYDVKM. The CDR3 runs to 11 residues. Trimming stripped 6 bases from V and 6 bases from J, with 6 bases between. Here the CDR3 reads CASSFRQPQHF. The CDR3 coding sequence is TGTGCCAGCAGCTTTCGTCAGCCCCAGCATTTT.

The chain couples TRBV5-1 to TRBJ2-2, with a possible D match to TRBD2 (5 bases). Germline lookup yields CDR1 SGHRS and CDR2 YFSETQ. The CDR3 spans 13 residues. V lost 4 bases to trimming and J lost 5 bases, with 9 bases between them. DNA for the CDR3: TGCGCCAGCAGCACCGGACTGACCGGGGAGCTGTTTTTT. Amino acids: CASSTGLTGELFF.

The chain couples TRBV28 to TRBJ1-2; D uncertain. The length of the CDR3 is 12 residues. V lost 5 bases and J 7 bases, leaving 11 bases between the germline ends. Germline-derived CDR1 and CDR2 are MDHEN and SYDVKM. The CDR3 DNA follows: TGTGCCAGCAGTACCAATTGGGGTGGCTACACCTTC. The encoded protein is CASSTNWGGYTF.

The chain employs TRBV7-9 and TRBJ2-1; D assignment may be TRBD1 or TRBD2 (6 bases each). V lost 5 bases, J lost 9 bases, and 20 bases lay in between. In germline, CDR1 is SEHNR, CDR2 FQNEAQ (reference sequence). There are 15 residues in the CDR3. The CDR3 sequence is CASSRGRIGTGEQFF. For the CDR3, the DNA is TGTGCCAGCAGCCGGGGGCGCATCGGAACCGGTGAGCAGTTCTTC.

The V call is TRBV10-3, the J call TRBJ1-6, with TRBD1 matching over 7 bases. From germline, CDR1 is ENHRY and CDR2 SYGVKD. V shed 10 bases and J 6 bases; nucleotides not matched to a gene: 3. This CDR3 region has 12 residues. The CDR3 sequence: CATGTVNSPLHF. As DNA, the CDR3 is TGTGCCACCGGGACAGTTAATTCACCCCTCCACTTT.

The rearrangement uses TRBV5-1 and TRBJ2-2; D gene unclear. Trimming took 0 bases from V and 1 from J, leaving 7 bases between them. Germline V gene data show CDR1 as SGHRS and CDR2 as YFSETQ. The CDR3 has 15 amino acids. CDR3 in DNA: TGCGCCAGCAGCTTGGGGCAGTGGAACACCGGGGAGCTGTTTTTT. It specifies CASSLGQWNTGELFF.

CDR3 bases: TGTGCCAGCAGCCTGGTTACAGGTCTCACAGATACGCAGTATTTT. Its protein is CASSLVTGLTDTQYF. This chain links TRBV7-8 with TRBJ2-3; D may be TRBD1 (5 bases). Deletions cut 5 bases from V and 2 bases from J, with 14 bases between. Germline V CDR1 and CDR2: SGHVS, FQNEAQ. The CDR3 length is 15 residues.

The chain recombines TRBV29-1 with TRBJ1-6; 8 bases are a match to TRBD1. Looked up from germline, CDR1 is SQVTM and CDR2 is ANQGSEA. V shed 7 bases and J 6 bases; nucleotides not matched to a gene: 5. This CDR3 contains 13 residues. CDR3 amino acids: CSARQGFNSPLHF. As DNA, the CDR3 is TGCAGCGCCCGACAGGGGTTTAATTCACCCCTCCACTTT.

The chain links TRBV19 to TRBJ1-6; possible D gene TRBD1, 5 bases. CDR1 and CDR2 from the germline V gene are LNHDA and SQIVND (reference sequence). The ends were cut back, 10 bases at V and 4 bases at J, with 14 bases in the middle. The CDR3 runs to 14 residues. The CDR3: CATQGSRYNSPLHF. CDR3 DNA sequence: TGTGCCACCCAGGGTAGTCGGTATAATTCACCCCTCCACTTT.

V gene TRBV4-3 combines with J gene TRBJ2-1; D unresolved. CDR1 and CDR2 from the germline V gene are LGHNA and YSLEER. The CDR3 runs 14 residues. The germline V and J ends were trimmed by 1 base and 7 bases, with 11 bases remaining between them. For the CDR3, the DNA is TGCGCCAGCAGCCAAGGTAACCAGAGGAATGAGCAGTTCTTC. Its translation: CASSQGNQRNEQFF.

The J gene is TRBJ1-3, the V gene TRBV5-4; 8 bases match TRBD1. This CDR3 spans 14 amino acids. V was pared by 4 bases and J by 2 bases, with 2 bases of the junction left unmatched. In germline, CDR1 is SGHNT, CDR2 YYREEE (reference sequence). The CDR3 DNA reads TGTGCCAGCAGCCCGGACAGGGCTGGAAACACCATATATTTT. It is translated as CASSPDRAGNTIYF.

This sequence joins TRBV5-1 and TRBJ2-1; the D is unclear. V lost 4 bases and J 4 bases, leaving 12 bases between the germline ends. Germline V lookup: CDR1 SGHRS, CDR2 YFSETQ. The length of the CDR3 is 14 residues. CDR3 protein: CASSPGGLYNEQFF. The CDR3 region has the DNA TGCGCCAGCAGCCCAGGCGGCCTGTACAATGAGCAGTTCTTC.

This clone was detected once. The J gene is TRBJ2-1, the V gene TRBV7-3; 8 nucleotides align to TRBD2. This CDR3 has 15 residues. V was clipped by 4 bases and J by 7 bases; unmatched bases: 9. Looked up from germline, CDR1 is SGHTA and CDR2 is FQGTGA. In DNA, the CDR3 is TGTGCCAGCAGCTCCGGGACTAGGAATCGGAATGAGCAGTTCTTC. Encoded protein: CASSSGTRNRNEQFF. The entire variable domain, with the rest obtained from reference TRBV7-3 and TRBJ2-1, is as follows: GAGVSQTPSNKVTEKGKYVELRCDPISGHTALYWYRQSLGQGPEFLIYFQGTGAADDSGLPNDRFFAVRPEGSVSTLKIQRTERGDSAVYLCASSSGTRNRNEQFFGPGTRLTVL.